This entry lists 31 T cell receptor beta chains sequenced from one sample in a study of tumor-infiltrating lymphocytes in primary liver carcinoma (dated by TCRdb to the late 2010s). TRIzol reagent was used to extract blood RNA from unsorted whole blood, while the DNeasy Blood & Tissue kit provided the germline DNA. Sequencing was carried out with an Illumina HiSeq 2500. TCRbeta-specific cDNA was reverse-transcribed from about 0.45 ug total RNA using a constant-region primer and ProtoScript II reverse transcriptase. TCRbeta libraries were built with three nested multiplex PCR rounds, a slightly modified ARM-PCR procedure. The first two PCR rounds used multiplex TRBV1-TRBV30 forward primers with a Cbeta reverse primer, each for approximately 11 cycles. TCRdb trimmed the raw reads at Q25, called clones with MiXCR and kept productive beta chains. Each CDR3 protein gets just one entry, which takes the most common genes and DNA from the rows behind it. Recorded for this sample are over 250,000 distinct CDR3 sequences; around three fifths of them occurred a single time. The top ten clonotypes cover around 15% of the sample.

Specimen: peripheral blood. Receptor source: a woman in her twenties or thirties with primary liver carcinoma and hepatitis B virus infection.

A note on this clonotype: A much larger clone is a single base away; this may be a read error. This chain joins TRBV12-3 or TRBV12-4 and TRBJ2-7; the D gene is possibly TRBD1 (6 bases). The CDR3 length is 14 residues. The CDR3, as DNA: TGTGCCAGCAGCCAATACGGGACAACCTACGAGCTGTACTTC. It encodes CASSQYGTTYELYF.

The rearrangement links TRBV4-2 to TRBJ2-7; possible D gene TRBD2, 6 bases. This CDR3 has 13 residues. V lost 7 bases to trimming and J lost 4 bases, with 14 bases between them. The germline V gene has CDR1 LGHNA and CDR2 YNFKEQ. The CDR3 is CASNNREKYEQYF. As DNA, the CDR3 is TGTGCCAGCAATAACCGGGAGAAGTACGAGCAGTACTTC.

Remarks on this clonotype: A junction end diverges from the germline sequence, so it may reflect a read error. J is TRBJ1-4 and V is TRBV4-2; D not resolved. The CDR3 extends over 13 amino acids. CDR1 LGHNA and CDR2 YNFKEQ come from the germline V gene. The CDR3: CACSHPGNEKLLF. CDR3 in DNA: TGTGCCTGCAGCCACCCGGGTAATGAAAAACTGTTATTT.

In this sample, this clonotype turned up many times. V is TRBV6-5 and J is TRBJ2-7; no clear D. This CDR3 contains 13 residues. Germline CDR1 is MNHEY and CDR2 is SVGAGI. The V end lost 3 bases, the J end lost 0 bases, and 6 bases lay between the germline ends. The CDR3 here is CASSYSSSYEQYF. The CDR3 DNA follows: TGTGCCAGCAGTTATAGCAGCTCCTACGAGCAGTACTTC.

J is TRBJ2-1 and V is TRBV29-1; unclear D gene. Per germline, CDR1 SQVTM and CDR2 ANQGSEA. The CDR3 runs to 12 residues. The CDR3 reads CGYTETYNEQFF. CDR3 in DNA: TGCGGATACACGGAAACCTACAATGAGCAGTTCTTC.

Regarding this clonotype: One end of the junction is discordant with germline, which a read error may explain. V and J are TRBV12-3 or TRBV12-4 and TRBJ1-5, with 7 positions matching TRBD1. CDR3 length: 15 amino acids. The CDR3 loop is CASNLRQGRNQPQHF. The CDR3 coding sequence is TGTGCCAGCAATTTAAGACAGGGAAGAAATCAGCCCCAGCATTTT.

On this clonotype: One base away lies a much larger clone, so this may be a sequencing read error. The rearrangement links TRBV10-3 to TRBJ1-3; the D is unclear. The CDR3 length is 13 residues. Germline CDR1 ENHRY, CDR2 SYGVKD. DNA of the CDR3: TGTGCCATCAGTGGCCTCTCTGGAGACACCATATATTTT. Translation gives CAISGLSGDTIYF.

This clonotype was detected many times. The CDR3 here is CASSYSADTNTGELFF. CDR3 sequence (DNA): TGTGCCAGCAGTTACTCGGCCGATACGAACACCGGGGAGCTGTTTTTT. The rearrangement uses TRBV6-5 and TRBJ2-2; D gene ambiguous. Deletions cut 0 bases from V and 0 bases from J, with 8 bases between. Germline V CDR1 and CDR2: MNHEY, SVGAGI. CDR3 length: 16 amino acids.

As concerns this clonotype: Its ends do not fully match the called genes, so a read error is possible. V gene TRBV28 combines with J gene TRBJ1-4, with D unresolved. Looked up from germline, CDR1 is MDHEN and CDR2 is SYDVKM. This CDR3 is 16 amino acids long. CDR3 sequence reads: CASSSHVGSTSEKLFF. DNA of the CDR3: TGTGCCAGCAGTTCCCACGTGGGCTCAACTAGTGAAAAACTGTTTTTT.

This clonotype was seen at least ten times. V gene TRBV4-3 combines with J gene TRBJ2-7; TRBD2 matches at 7 bases. J was trimmed by 4 bases and V by 1 base; bases with no gene match: 7. CDR1 LGHNA and CDR2 YSLEER come from the germline V gene. The CDR3 spans 15 residues. This chain's CDR3 is CASSQGRDYRYEQYF. Written as DNA, the CDR3 is TGCGCCAGCAGCCAAGGCCGGGACTACCGATACGAGCAGTACTTC.

This clonotype has a count of ten or more. J is TRBJ2-1 and V is TRBV11-2; D ambiguous. V was shortened by 5 bases and J by 4 bases, with 15 bases between the two germline ends. CDR1 and CDR2 from the germline V gene are SGHAT and FQNNGV. This CDR3 has 15 amino acids. The CDR3 DNA sequence: TGTGCCAGCAGCCGCATATCTCCTAATTACAATGAGCAGTTCTTC. Translated: CASSRISPNYNEQFF.

A note on this clonotype: Mismatch with germline at one junction end may stem from a read error. The chain combines TRBV6-5 with TRBJ1-3, with D possibly TRBD1 on 6 matching bases. This CDR3 is 15 amino acids long. Germline V gene data show CDR1 as MNHEY and CDR2 as SVGAGI. The CDR3 nucleotides read TGTGCCAGCAGCCCCGGCCAACAGGGAGGAAATACCATATATTTT. This gives the protein CASSPGQQGGNTIYF.

This clonotype has only a few counts. The chain employs TRBV6-6 and TRBJ2-4; possible D gene TRBD2, 6 bases. There are 15 residues in the CDR3. Germline CDR1 is MNHNY and CDR2 is SVGAGI (reference sequence). Trimming cost V 9 bases and J 1 base, with 16 bases left between them. The CDR3 is CASTEPGEAKNIQYF. The CDR3 DNA is TGTGCCAGTACCGAACCGGGAGAGGCCAAAAACATTCAGTACTTC.

This clonotype occurred many times. The genes are TRBV11-1 and TRBJ2-7; TRBD2 matches at 10 bases. The V segment lost 5 bases and the J segment 0 bases; nucleotides outside the gene matches: 4. Germline V gene sequence: CDR1 SGHAT, CDR2 FQDESV (reference sequence). This CDR3 is 15 amino acids long. Written as DNA, the CDR3 is TGTGCCAGCAGCCCTACTAGCGGGGCCTCCTACGAGCAGTACTTC. It yields the protein CASSPTSGASYEQYF.

Comments on this clonotype: A much larger clone is a single base away; this may be a read error. The J gene is TRBJ1-1, the V gene TRBV7-9; D is unclear. This CDR3 comprises 13 residues. Trimming cost V 3 bases and J 5 bases, with 10 bases left between them. Germline V gene sequence: CDR1 SEHNR, CDR2 FQNEAQ (reference sequence). The CDR3 DNA sequence: TGTGCCAGCAGCTTGGAGATAGAGACTGAAGCTTTCTTT. It translates to CASSLEIETEAFF.

This clonotype has at least ten counts. V is TRBV6-2 or TRBV6-3 and J is TRBJ2-5, with 10 bases fitting TRBD1. Germline CDR1 and CDR2: MNHEY and SVGEGT. This CDR3 comprises 16 residues. V trimming: 2 bases; J trimming: 2 bases; junction bases outside the gene matches: 5. The CDR3 DNA follows: TGTGCCAGCAGTTACGGGACAGGGGATACACAAGAGACCCAGTACTTC. As protein: CASSYGTGDTQETQYF.

This clonotype was observed a few times. The chain uses TRBV28 and TRBJ2-5; TRBD2 matches 13 bases. V was pared by 5 bases and J by 4 bases, with 10 bases of the junction left unmatched. There are 17 residues in the CDR3. From germline, CDR1 is MDHEN and CDR2 SYDVKM. The CDR3 DNA reads as TGTGCCAGCAGTATCACCGGGACTAGCGGGGTTGGAGAGACCCAGTACTTC. Its translation is CASSITGTSGVGETQYF.

This clonotype was observed a handful of times. Mismatch with germline at one junction end may stem from a read error. The rearrangement uses TRBV12-3 or TRBV12-4 and TRBJ2-7; D is ambiguous. The CDR3 totals 14 residues. CDR3 sequence (DNA): TGTGCCAGCAGTTTAAGCTCCGCCCCCTACGAGCAGTACTTT. It translates to CASSLSSAPYEQYF.

Concerning this clonotype itself: A read error may be the cause here, since a much bigger clone is one base away. J is TRBJ2-3 and V is TRBV6-5, with 7 bases that match TRBD2. The CDR3 is 14 residues long. The germline CDR1 and CDR2 sequences are MNHEY and SVGAGI. The CDR3 sequence is CASRVGAGGSTRYF. CDR3 bases: TGTGCCAGCAGGGTAGGGGCCGGGGGGTCTACGCGGTATTTT.

Turning to this clonotype: The junction departs from the called germline gene at one end, perhaps through a read error. The chain combines TRBV5-4 with TRBJ2-1; the D call may be TRBD1 or TRBD2 (5 bases each). CDR3 length: 14 amino acids. In germline, CDR1 is SGHNT, CDR2 YYREEE (reference sequence). CDR3 amino acids: CASGWGGSYNGQFF. The CDR3 nucleotides are TGTGCCAGCGGTTGGGGCGGGTCCTACAATGGGCAGTTCTTC.

The genes are TRBV7-9 and TRBJ2-1, with 7 bases matching TRBD2. V trimming: 5 bases; J trimming: 8 bases; junction bases outside the gene matches: 15. CDR3 size: 16 residues. Germline CDR1 and CDR2: SEHNR and FQNEAQ (reference sequence). The CDR3 bases are TGTGCCAGCAGCCTCAAGGGCGGCGGGGGTGGCCATGAGCAGTTCTTC. It codes for CASSLKGGGGGHEQFF.

V gene TRBV12-3 or TRBV12-4 combines with J gene TRBJ2-7; TRBD2 matches 10 bases. The J segment lost 4 bases and the V segment lost 6 bases, leaving 6 bases of the junction unmatched. The CDR3 totals 14 residues. CDR3 region: CASSSTSGNYEQYF. The DNA for the CDR3 is TGTGCCAGCAGCTCTACTAGCGGGAATTACGAGCAGTACTTC.

As to this clonotype: One junction end does not reproduce the germline sequence, and a read error may be involved. The chain employs TRBV7-9 and TRBJ2-3; D remains unclear. This CDR3 has 22 residues. Germline loops: CDR1 SEHNR, CDR2 FQNEAQ (reference sequence). The CDR3 DNA reads TGTGCCAGCAGCTTAATGTGGGGTCTACCTGGTCAATCACCGCTTTTCACAGAAACGCAGTATTTT. Protein sequence: CASSLMWGLPGQSPLFTETQYF.

In the case of this clonotype: This may arise from a read error, as a much more abundant clone is one base away. The rearrangement links TRBV4-1 to TRBJ2-7, with D perhaps TRBD1 (5 bases). The germline V gene has CDR1 MGHRA and CDR2 YSYEKL. The CDR3 is 13 amino acids. Between the trimmed V and J ends, which lost 3 bases and 6 bases, there was a span of 12 bases. The CDR3 reads CASSQQGLSEQYF. In nucleotides, the CDR3 is TGCGCCAGCAGCCAGCAGGGATTAAGCGAGCAGTACTTC.

The gene calls are TRBV12-3 or TRBV12-4 and TRBJ2-3; 7 positions match TRBD2. The J segment lost 4 bases and the V segment lost 6 bases, leaving 7 bases of the junction unmatched. The CDR3 totals 14 residues. The CDR3 reads CASSQGLGADTQYF. The CDR3 DNA sequence: TGTGCCAGCAGCCAAGGACTAGGCGCAGATACGCAGTATTTT.

The rearrangement joins TRBV10-3 to TRBJ2-7; D may correspond to TRBD1 or TRBD2 (5 bases each). V shed 0 bases and J shed 7 bases, with 7 bases lying between them. This CDR3 is built from 12 residues. Germline CDR1 and CDR2: ENHRY and SYGVKD. CDR3 in amino acids: CAISESGEEQYF. DNA of the CDR3: TGTGCCATCAGTGAGTCAGGGGAGGAGCAGTACTTC.

The rearrangement uses TRBV24-1 and TRBJ2-4; D is perhaps TRBD2 (5 bases). CDR3 length equals 15 residues. The V end lost 3 bases, the J end lost 5 bases, and 13 bases lay between the germline ends. From germline, CDR1 is KGHDR and CDR2 SFDVKD. The CDR3, as DNA: TGTGCCACCAGTGATGTGGGGAGTGACGAAAACATTCAGTACTTC. This encodes CATSDVGSDENIQYF.

V and J are TRBV6-5 and TRBJ1-3; D possibly corresponds to TRBD1 (5 bases). CDR3 length equals 16 residues. Trimming shortened V by 2 bases and J by 0 bases, and 11 bases separated the two germline ends. Germline V gene sequence: CDR1 MNHEY, CDR2 SVGAGI. CDR3 in DNA: TGTGCCAGCAGTTACGGGGGGGAGTTCTCTGGAAACACCATATATTTT. Protein: CASSYGGEFSGNTIYF.

Concerning this clonotype itself: An end of the junction differs from the germline gene, which may be a read error. CDR3 bases: TGCAGCGCTAAGGCAGGGAGTTCTCAGCCCCAGCATTTT. Its translation is CSAKAGSSQPQHF. The V and J genes are TRBV20-1 and TRBJ1-5; D is perhaps TRBD1 (5 bases). The CDR3 is 13 amino acids. Per the germline V gene, CDR1 is DFQATT and CDR2 is SNEGSKA (reference sequence).

This clonotype was detected only a few times. A single base separates this from a much larger clone, so it may be a read error. The chain employs TRBV11-2 and TRBJ2-7, with TRBD2 matching 7 bases. Losses at the gene ends were 5 bases for V and 4 bases for J; bases not matched to a gene: 14. The CDR3 has 16 amino acids. Germline loops: CDR1 SGHAT, CDR2 FQNNGV. The CDR3 is CASSLRRVAGVYEQYF. In DNA, the CDR3 is TGTGCCAGCAGCCTAAGAAGGGTGGCGGGAGTTTACGAGCAGTACTTC. The full variable domain, in which reference TRBV11-2 and TRBJ2-7 provide the parts outside the CDR3, is EAGVAQSPRYKIIEKRQSVAFWCNPISGHATLYWYQQILGQGPKLLIQFQNNGVVDDSQLPKDRFSAERLKGVDSTLKIQPAKLEDSAVYLCASSLRRVAGVYEQYFGPGTRLTVT.

This clonotype was observed a handful of times. The rearrangement joins TRBV7-9 to TRBJ2-7, with 7 bases aligning to TRBD2. The CDR3 covers 14 residues. Germline assignment: CDR1 SEHNR and CDR2 FQNEAQ (reference sequence). J was trimmed by 3 bases and V by 3 bases; bases with no gene match: 5. The CDR3 sequence: CASSLAGALYEQYF. The DNA of the CDR3 is TGTGCCAGCAGCTTGGCGGGAGCACTCTACGAGCAGTACTTC. Full variable domain (outside the CDR3, taken from reference TRBV7-9 and TRBJ2-7): DTGVSQNPRHKITKRGQNVTFRCDPISEHNRLYWYRQTLGQGPEFLTYFQNEAQLEKSRLLSDRFSAERPKGSFSTLEIQRTEQGDSAMYLCASSLAGALYEQYFGPGTRLTVT.